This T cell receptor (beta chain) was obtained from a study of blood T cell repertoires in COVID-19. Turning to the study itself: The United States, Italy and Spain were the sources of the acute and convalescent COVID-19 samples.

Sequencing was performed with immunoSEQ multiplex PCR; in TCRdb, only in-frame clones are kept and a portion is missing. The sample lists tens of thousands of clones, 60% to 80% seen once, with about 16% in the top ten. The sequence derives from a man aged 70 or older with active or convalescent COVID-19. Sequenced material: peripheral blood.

Here the CDR3 reads CAWSRQFYGYTF. As DNA, the CDR3 is TGTGCCTGGAGTCGACAGTTCTATGGCTACACCTTC. This chain joins TRBV30 and TRBJ1-2; TRBD1 is a possible D gene (5 bases). In germline, CDR1 is GTSNPN, CDR2 SVGIG (reference sequence). The CDR3 loop spans 12 amino acids. V was trimmed by 2 bases and J by 4 bases, leaving 8 bases between them.